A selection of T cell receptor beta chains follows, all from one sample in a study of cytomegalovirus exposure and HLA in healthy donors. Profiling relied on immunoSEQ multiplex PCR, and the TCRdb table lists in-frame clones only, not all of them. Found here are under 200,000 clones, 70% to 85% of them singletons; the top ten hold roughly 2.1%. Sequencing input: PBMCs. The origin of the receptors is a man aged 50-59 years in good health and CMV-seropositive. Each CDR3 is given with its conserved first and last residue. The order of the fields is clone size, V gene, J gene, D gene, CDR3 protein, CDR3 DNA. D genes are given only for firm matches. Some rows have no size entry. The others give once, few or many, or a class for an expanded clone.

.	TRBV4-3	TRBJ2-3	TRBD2	CASSQDLGSGVPDTQYF	TGCGCCAGCAGCCAAGATCTTGGTAGCGGGGTCCCAGATACGCAGTATTTT
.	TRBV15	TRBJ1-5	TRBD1	CATSRDPGGHQPQHF	TGTGCCACCAGCAGAGATCCAGGGGGCCATCAGCCCCAGCATTTT
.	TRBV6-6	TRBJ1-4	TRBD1	CASSWTGGSGEKLFF	TGTGCCAGCAGTTGGACAGGGGGCTCTGGTGAAAAACTGTTTTTT
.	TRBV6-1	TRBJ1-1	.	CASKRGPGGGTEAFF	TGTGCCAGCAAGAGGGGTCCCGGGGGAGGCACTGAAGCTTTCTTT
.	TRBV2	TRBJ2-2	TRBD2	CASKGLAGQTGELFF	TGTGCCAGCAAGGGACTAGCGGGACAGACCGGGGAGCTGTTTTTT
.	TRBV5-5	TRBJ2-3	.	CASSLVRSDDTQYF	TGTGCCAGCAGCTTGGTCCGGAGTGACGATACGCAGTATTTT
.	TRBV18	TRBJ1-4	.	CASSLDSPTGELFF	TGTGCCAGCTCACTGGACAGCCCCACGGGTGAACTGTTTTTT
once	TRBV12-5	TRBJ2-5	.	CASGLGAAQQETQYF	TGTGCTAGTGGTTTGGGGGCCGCCCAGCAAGAGACCCAGTACTTC
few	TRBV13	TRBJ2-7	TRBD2	CASSRTSGGLKAYEQYF	TGTGCCAGCAGCAGAACTAGCGGGGGGCTCAAGGCCTACGAGCAGTACTTC
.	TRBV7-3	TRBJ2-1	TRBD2	CASSLILRSAESLLAGRGNEQFF	TGTGCCAGCAGCTTAATCCTAAGGTCGGCAGAGTCTCTACTAGCGGGGAGGGGTAATGAGCAGTTCTTC
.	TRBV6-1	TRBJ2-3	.	CASSESRVNTDTQYF	TGTGCCAGCAGTGAATCCAGGGTCAACACAGATACGCAGTATTTT
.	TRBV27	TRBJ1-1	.	CASTSGLGQGTNTEAFF	TGTGCCAGCACCTCCGGGCTGGGGCAGGGCACGAACACTGAAGCTTTCTTT
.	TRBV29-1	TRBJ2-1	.	CSARQDTTYNEQFF	TGCAGCGCCAGGCAGGACACTACCTACAATGAGCAGTTCTTC
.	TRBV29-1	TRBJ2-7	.	CSARAKVKGQIEQYF	TGCAGCGCCAGGGCAAAGGTAAAGGGGCAAATCGAGCAGTACTTC
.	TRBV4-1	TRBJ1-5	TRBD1	CASSPRQGGDQPQHF	TGCGCCAGCAGCCCCCGACAGGGGGGGGATCAGCCCCAGCATTTT